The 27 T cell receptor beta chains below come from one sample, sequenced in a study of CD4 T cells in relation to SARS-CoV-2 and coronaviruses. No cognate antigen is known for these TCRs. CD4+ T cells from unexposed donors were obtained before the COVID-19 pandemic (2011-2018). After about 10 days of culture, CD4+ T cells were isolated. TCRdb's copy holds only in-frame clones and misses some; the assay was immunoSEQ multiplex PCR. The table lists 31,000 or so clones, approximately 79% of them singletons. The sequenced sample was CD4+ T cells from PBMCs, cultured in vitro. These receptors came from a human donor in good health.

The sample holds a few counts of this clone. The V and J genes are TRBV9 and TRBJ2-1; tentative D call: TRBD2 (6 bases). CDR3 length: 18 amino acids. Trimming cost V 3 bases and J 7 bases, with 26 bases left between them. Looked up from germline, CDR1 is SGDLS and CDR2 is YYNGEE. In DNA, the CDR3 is TGTGCCAGCAGCGCTAATCCTCCACTTTCGGGAGAAGGAAATGAGCAGTTCTTC. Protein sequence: CASSANPPLSGEGNEQFF.

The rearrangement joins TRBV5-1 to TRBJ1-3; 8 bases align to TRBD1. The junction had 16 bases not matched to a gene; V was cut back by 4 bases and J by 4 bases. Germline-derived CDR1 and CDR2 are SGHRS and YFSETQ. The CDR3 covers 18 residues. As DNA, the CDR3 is TGCGCCAGCAGCCAGGGACAGGCCACCCGAACCCTGGGAAACACCATATATTTT. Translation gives CASSQGQATRTLGNTIYF.

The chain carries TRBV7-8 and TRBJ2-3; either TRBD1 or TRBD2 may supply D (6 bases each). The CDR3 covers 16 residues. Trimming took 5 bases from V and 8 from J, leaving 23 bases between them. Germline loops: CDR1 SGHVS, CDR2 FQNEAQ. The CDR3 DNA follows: TGTGCCAGCAGCGTCAGTGGGACATACGCAGCGGGTACGCAGTATTTT. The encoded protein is CASSVSGTYAAGTQYF.

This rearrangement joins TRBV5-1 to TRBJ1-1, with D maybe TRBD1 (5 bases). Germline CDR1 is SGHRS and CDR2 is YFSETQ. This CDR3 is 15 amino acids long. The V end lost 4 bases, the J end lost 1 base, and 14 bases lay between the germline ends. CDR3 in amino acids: CASSQLGTGNTEAFF. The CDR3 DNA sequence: TGCGCCAGCAGCCAACTAGGGACGGGGAACACTGAAGCTTTCTTT. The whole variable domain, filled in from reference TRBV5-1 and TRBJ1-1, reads KAGVTQTPRYLIKTRGQQVTLSCSPISGHRSVSWYQQTPGQGLQFLFEYFSETQRNKGNFPGRFSGRQFSNSRSEMNVSTLELGDSALYLCASSQLGTGNTEAFFGQGTRLTVV.

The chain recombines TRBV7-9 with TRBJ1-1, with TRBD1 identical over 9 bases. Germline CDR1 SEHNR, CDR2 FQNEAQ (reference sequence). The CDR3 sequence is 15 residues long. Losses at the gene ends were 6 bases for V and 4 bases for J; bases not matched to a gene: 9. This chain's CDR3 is CASSPTGGEFTEAFF. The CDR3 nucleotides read TGTGCCAGCAGTCCTACAGGGGGCGAGTTCACTGAAGCTTTCTTT.

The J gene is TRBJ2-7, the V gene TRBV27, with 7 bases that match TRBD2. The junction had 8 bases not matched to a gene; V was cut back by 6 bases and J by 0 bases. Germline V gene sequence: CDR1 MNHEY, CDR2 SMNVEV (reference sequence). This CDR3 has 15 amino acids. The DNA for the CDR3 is TGTGCCAGCAGGCCACTCAGCGGGAACTCCTACGAGCAGTACTTC. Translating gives CASRPLSGNSYEQYF.

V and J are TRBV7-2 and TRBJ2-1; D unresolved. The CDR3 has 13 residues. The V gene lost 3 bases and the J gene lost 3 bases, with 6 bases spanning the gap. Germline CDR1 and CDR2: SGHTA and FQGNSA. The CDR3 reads CASSFENYNEQFF. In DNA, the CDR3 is TGTGCCAGCAGCTTCGAGAACTACAATGAGCAGTTCTTC. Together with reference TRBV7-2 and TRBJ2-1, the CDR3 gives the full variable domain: GAGVSQSPSNKVTEKGKDVELRCDPISGHTALYWYRQSLGQGLEFLIYFQGNSAPDKSGLPSDRFSAERTGGSVSTLTIQRTQQEDSAVYLCASSFENYNEQFFGPGTRLTVL.

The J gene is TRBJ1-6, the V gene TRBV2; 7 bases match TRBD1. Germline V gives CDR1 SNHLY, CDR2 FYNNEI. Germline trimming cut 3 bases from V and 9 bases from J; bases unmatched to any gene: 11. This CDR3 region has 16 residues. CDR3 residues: CASSEQGGTLRSPLHF. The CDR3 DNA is TGTGCCAGCAGTGAGCAGGGGGGAACGCTACGTTCACCCCTCCACTTT.

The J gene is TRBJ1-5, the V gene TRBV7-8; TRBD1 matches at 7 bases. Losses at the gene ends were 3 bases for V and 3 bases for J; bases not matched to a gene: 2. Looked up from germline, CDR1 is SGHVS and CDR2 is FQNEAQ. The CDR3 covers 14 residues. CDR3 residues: CASSLTGNNQPQHF. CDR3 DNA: TGTGCCAGCAGCTTGACAGGGAACAATCAGCCCCAGCATTTT.

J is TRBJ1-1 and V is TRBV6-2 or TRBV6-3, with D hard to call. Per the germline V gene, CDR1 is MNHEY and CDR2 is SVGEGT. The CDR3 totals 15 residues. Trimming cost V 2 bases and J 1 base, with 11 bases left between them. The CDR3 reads CASSYPYRWNTEAFF. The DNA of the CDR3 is TGTGCCAGCAGTTACCCATACCGATGGAACACTGAAGCTTTCTTT.

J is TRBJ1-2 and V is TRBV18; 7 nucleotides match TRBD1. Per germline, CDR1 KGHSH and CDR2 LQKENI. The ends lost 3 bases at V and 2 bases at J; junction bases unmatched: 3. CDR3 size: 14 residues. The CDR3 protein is CASSPDRVNYGYTF. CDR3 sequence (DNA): TGTGCCAGCTCACCTGACAGGGTGAACTATGGCTACACCTTC.

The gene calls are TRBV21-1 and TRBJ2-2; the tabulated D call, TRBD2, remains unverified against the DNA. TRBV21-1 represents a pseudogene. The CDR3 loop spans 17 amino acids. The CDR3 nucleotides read TGTGCCAGCAGCAATTGGTATCTAGCGGGAGAGGGTGGGGAGCTGTTTTTT. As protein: CASSNWYLAGEGGELFF.

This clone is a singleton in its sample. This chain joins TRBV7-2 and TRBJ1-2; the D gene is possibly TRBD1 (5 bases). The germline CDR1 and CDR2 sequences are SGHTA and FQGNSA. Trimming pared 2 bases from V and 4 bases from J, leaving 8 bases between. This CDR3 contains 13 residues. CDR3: CASSLRGSYGYTF. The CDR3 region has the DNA TGTGCCAGCAGCTTAAGGGGTTCCTATGGCTACACCTTC. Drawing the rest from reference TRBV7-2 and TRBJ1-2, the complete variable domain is GAGVSQSPSNKVTEKGKDVELRCDPISGHTALYWYRQSLGQGLEFLIYFQGNSAPDKSGLPSDRFSAERTGGSVSTLTIQRTQQEDSAVYLCASSLRGSYGYTFGSGTRLTVV.

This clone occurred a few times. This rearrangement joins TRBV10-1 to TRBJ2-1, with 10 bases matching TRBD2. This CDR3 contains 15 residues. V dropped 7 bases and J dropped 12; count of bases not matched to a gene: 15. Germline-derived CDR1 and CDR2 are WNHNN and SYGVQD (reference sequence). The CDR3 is CASTRWIAGGWWQFF. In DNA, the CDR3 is TGCGCCAGCACCCGCTGGATAGCGGGAGGTTGGTGGCAGTTCTTC.

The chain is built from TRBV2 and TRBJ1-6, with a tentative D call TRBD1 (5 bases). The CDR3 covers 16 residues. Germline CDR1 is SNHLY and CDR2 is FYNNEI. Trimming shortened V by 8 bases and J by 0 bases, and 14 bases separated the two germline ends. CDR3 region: CASGGTVSSYNSPLHF. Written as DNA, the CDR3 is TGTGCCAGCGGGGGGACCGTGAGCTCCTATAATTCACCCCTCCACTTT. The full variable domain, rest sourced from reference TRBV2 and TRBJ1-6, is EPEVTQTPSHQVTQMGQEVILRCVPISNHLYFYWYRQILGQKVEFLVSFYNNEISEKSEIFDDQFSVERPDGSNFTLKIRSTKLEDSAMYFCASGGTVSSYNSPLHFGNGTRLTVT.

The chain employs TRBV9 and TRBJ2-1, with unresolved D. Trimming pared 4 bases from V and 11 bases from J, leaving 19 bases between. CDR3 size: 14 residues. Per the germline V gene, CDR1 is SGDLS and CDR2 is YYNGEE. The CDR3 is CASSPPYRQVQQFF. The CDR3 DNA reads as TGTGCCAGCAGCCCCCCCTATCGGCAGGTTCAGCAGTTCTTC.

In DNA, the CDR3 is TGTGCCAGCAGGCGAGAGACTAGCGGGAGACCCTACGAGCAGTACTTC. Its protein is CASRRETSGRPYEQYF. The chain has TRBV27 and TRBJ2-7; 12 bases align to TRBD2. This CDR3 spans 16 amino acids. The trim removed 6 bases at V and 2 bases at J, leaving 8 bases unmatched. Germline values: CDR1 MNHEY, CDR2 SMNVEV (reference sequence).

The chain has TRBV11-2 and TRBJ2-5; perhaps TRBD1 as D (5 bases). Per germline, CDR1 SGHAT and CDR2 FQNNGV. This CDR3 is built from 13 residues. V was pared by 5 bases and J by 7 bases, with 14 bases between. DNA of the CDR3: TGTGCCAGCAGCACCAATGGGGCCGTGACCCAGTACTTC. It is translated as CASSTNGAVTQYF. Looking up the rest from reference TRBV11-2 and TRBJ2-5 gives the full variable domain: EAGVAQSPRYKIIEKRQSVAFWCNPISGHATLYWYQQILGQGPKLLIQFQNNGVVDDSQLPKDRFSAERLKGVDSTLKIQPAKLEDSAVYLCASSTNGAVTQYFGPGTRLLVL.

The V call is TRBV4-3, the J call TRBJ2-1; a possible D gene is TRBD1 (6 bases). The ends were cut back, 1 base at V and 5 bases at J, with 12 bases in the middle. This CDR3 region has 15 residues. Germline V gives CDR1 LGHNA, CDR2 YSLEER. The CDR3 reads CASSQGQDPHNEQFF. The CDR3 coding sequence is TGCGCCAGCAGCCAAGGACAGGACCCTCACAATGAGCAGTTCTTC.

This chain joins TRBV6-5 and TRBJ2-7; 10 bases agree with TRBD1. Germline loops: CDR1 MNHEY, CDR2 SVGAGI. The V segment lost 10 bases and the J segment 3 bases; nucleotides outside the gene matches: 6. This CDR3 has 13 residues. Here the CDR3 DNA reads TGTGCCACGGGACAGGGGCTTTACTACGAGCAGTACTTC. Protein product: CATGQGLYYEQYF.

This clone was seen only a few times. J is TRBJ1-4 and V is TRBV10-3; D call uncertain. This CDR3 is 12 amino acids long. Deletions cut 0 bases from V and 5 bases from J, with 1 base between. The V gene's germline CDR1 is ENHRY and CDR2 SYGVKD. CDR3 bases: TGTGCCATCAGTGAGTCGAATGAAAAACTGTTTTTT. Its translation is CAISESNEKLFF.

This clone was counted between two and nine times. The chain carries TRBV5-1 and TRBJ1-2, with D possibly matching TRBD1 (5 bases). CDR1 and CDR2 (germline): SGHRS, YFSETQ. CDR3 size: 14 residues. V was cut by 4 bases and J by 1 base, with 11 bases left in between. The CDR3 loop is CASSNRDGNYGYTF. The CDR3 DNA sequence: TGCGCCAGCAGCAACCGGGACGGTAACTATGGCTACACCTTC. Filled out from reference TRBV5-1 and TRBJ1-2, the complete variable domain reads KAGVTQTPRYLIKTRGQQVTLSCSPISGHRSVSWYQQTPGQGLQFLFEYFSETQRNKGNFPGRFSGRQFSNSRSEMNVSTLELGDSALYLCASSNRDGNYGYTFGSGTRLTVV.

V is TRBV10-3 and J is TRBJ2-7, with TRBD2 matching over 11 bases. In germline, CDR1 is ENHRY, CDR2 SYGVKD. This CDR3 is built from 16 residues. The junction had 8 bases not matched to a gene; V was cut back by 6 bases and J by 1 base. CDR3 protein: CAIRTAGTSGSYEQYF. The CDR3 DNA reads TGTGCCATCAGAACAGCAGGGACTAGCGGTTCCTACGAGCAGTACTTC.

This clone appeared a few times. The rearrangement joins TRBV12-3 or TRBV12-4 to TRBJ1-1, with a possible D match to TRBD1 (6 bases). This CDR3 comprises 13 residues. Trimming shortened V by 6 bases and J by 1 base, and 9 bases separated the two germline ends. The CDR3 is CASRFRGNTEAFF. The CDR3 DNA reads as TGTGCCAGCAGATTCAGGGGGAACACTGAAGCTTTCTTT.

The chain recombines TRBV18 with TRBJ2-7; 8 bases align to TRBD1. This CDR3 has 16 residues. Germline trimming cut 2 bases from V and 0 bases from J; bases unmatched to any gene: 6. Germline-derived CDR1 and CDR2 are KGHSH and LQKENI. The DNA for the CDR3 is TGTGCCAGCTCACCAATTGAGGACAGGGCCTCCTACGAGCAGTACTTC. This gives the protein CASSPIEDRASYEQYF.

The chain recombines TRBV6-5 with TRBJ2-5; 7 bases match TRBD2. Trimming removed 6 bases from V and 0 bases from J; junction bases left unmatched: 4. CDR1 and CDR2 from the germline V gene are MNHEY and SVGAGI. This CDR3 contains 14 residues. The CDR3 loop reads CASSWGGYQETQYF. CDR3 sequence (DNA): TGTGCCAGCAGCTGGGGGGGGTACCAAGAGACCCAGTACTTC.

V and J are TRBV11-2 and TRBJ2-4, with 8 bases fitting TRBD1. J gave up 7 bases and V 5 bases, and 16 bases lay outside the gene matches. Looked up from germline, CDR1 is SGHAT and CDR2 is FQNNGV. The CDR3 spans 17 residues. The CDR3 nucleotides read TGTGCCAGCAGCCAATCCCCACGGACAGGGACCAGGAACATTCAGTACTTC. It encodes CASSQSPRTGTRNIQYF. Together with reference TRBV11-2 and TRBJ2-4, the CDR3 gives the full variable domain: EAGVAQSPRYKIIEKRQSVAFWCNPISGHATLYWYQQILGQGPKLLIQFQNNGVVDDSQLPKDRFSAERLKGVDSTLKIQPAKLEDSAVYLCASSQSPRTGTRNIQYFGAGTRLSVL.